This TCR beta chain was captured by sequencing in a study of OX40 agonist ivuxolimab in advanced cancers. Study-level background: Ivuxolimab was delivered to patients intravenously every 2 weeks at doses spanning 0.01 to 10 mg/kg.

Germline V gene sequence: CDR1 WSHSY, CDR2 SAAADI. Germline trimming cut 5 bases from V and 5 bases from J; bases unmatched to any gene: 6. This CDR3 region has 14 residues. This clone was seen a single time. Its antigen is not known. General study findings and limits: By week 6 at 0.1 to 3.0 mg/kg, blood CD4+ and CD8+ T cells had expanded clonally. CD8+ T cells averaged more expanded clones than CD4+.

Generated by immunoSEQ multiplex PCR, the TCRdb table keeps only in-frame clones and is missing some. The sample contains roughly 70,000 clones, about 87% of which appear only once. This rearrangement joins TRBV10-2 to TRBJ1-5; 7 positions agree with TRBD1. The clonotype comes from an adult with an advanced solid tumor such as melanoma, head and neck, liver or kidney cancer. This specimen consisted of CD4+ or CD8+ T cells sorted from blood, obtained in a trial of the OX40 agonist ivuxolimab. This chain's CDR3 is CASSNTGEDQPQHF. CDR3 bases: TGCGCCAGCAGTAATACAGGGGAGGATCAGCCCCAGCATTTT.